The clone carrying this T cell receptor beta chain showed up just a few times. TCRdb ran MiXCR on the 5' RACE reads and lists one entry per CDR3 protein. The sample has 28,000 or so distinct CDR3 sequences, approximately 4% seen once. This sample is drawn from a study of T cells after yellow fever vaccination. On the study more broadly: Libraries from low-cell-number fractions were prepared with the SMART-Seq v4 Ultra Low Input RNA kit.

The CDR3 has 13 amino acids. The germline CDR1 and CDR2 sequences are MDHEN and SYDVKM. This receptor was obtained from a man in his thirties or forties who received the YFV17D yellow fever vaccine. This chain links TRBV28 with TRBJ2-1, with D perhaps matching TRBD2 (6 bases). Sequencing used CD8+ T cells sorted from PBMCs, obtained 5 days after the yellow fever booster vaccination. CDR3 nucleotides: TGTGCTTATAGCGGAAGCTCCTACAATGAGCAGTTCTTC. This sequence encodes CAYSGSSYNEQFF.